This is a list of T cell receptor beta chains from one sample in a study of response to subunit inactivated influenza vaccine. TCRdb ran MiXCR on the RT-PCR reads and lists one entry per CDR3 protein. The data show approximately 490,000 distinct CDR3 sequences, approximately 7.3% seen once. This material consisted of PBMCs from blood, taken less than 30 months after vaccination. The receptors were sampled from a man aged 45 to 70 who received an inactivated influenza vaccine. Both conserved end residues are part of each CDR3. A D gene is named only where the DNA matches it firmly. Clone size is given for some rows only: seen once, a few or many times, or a class if the clone is expanded.

d_call clone_size j_call v_call cdr3_nt cdr3_aa
TRBD2 - TRBJ2-3 TRBV12-3/TRBV12-4 TGTGCCAGTTCCGGGTCTAGCGGGCCTACTAGCACAGATACGCAGTATTTT CASSGSSGPTSTDTQYF
- few TRBJ1-1 TRBV5-1 TGCGCCAGCAGCCCAACAGGGATGACTGAAGCTTTCTTT CASSPTGMTEAFF
TRBD2 - TRBJ2-5 TRBV7-8 TGTGCCAGCAGCTTAGTCTGGACTAGAAGCGAGACCCAGTACTTC CASSLVWTRSETQYF
- - TRBJ2-1 TRBV5-1 TGCGCCAGCGGAGACACCCCCGGCAATGAGCAGTTCTTC CASGDTPGNEQFF
- few TRBJ2-1 TRBV5-1 TGCGCCAGCAGCTACCGGGGCAGGGGGGACAATGAGCAGTTCTTC CASSYRGRGDNEQFF
- many TRBJ2-7 TRBV11-2 TGTGCCAGCAGCTTAATGCAGGCCACCCACGAGCAGTACTTC CASSLMQATHEQYF
- many TRBJ2-2 TRBV7-2 TGTGCCAGCAGTCCACAGAGGGGAAAGACCGGGGAGCTGTTTTTT CASSPQRGKTGELFF
- few TRBJ2-3 TRBV10-3 TGTGCCATCAGGCAACAGGGTCCGCGCACAGATACGCAGTATTTT CAIRQQGPRTDTQYF
TRBD1 few TRBJ2-3 TRBV4-2 TGTGCCAGCAGCCAACATACAGGGGTCCGGAACACAGATACGCAGTATTTT CASSQHTGVRNTDTQYF
- - TRBJ2-2 TRBV20-1 TGCAGTGCTTCCGATGTAGCGAACACCGGGGAGCTGTTTTTT CSASDVANTGELFF
TRBD2 few TRBJ2-5 TRBV4-2 TGTGCCAGCAGCCAAGGGGAGGGGGAGACCCAGTACTTC CASSQGEGETQYF
- - TRBJ2-7 TRBV10-3 TGTGCCATCAGTGCGGCTAGGGTCGATCATGGGGGCTACGAGCAGTACTTC CAISAARVDHGGYEQYF
TRBD1 - TRBJ1-1 TRBV11-2 TGTGCCAGCAGCTTAGGAAAGACAGGGATCATGAACACTGAAGCTTTCTTT CASSLGKTGIMNTEAFF
- few TRBJ2-7 TRBV15 TGTGCCACCAGCAGAGATCGGGCACAGTACGAGCAGTACTTC CATSRDRAQYEQYF
- - TRBJ2-5 TRBV11-2 TGTGCCAGCAGCTTATGGAGAGAAGAAGAGACCCAGTACTTC CASSLWREEETQYF
- - TRBJ2-1 TRBV2 TGTGCCAGCAGTGACAACCCAACCTACAATGAGCAGTTCTTC CASSDNPTYNEQFF
TRBD1 many TRBJ2-5 TRBV7-2 TGTGCCACAGGGGGATTTTCCCAAGAGACCCAGTACTTC CATGGFSQETQYF
- few TRBJ2-7 TRBV2 TGTGCCAGCAGTGAAGAGGTCCGCGCAATAGAGCAGTACTTC CASSEEVRAIEQYF
TRBD2 few TRBJ2-6 TRBV4-3 TGCGCCAGCAGCGACCGATTGACTAGCGGTGGGGCCAACGTCCTGACTTTC CASSDRLTSGGANVLTF
TRBD1 few TRBJ2-7 TRBV24-1 TGTGCCACCAGTGATTCCGGGACAGGGGGCTACGAGCAGTACTTC CATSDSGTGGYEQYF
- few TRBJ2-1 TRBV7-6 TGTGCCAGCAGCTTAAGGATCCGAGATGAGCAGTTCTTC CASSLRIRDEQFF
- - TRBJ2-1 TRBV29-1 TGCAGCTTACGTAGGCAGGGCGGCGATGAGCAGTTCTTC CSLRRQGGDEQFF
- few TRBJ2-7 TRBV6-5 TGTGCCAGCAGTTACGGGGGAGAAGGGACGGCAGATAACTACGAGCAGTACTTC CASSYGGEGTADNYEQYF
TRBD1 - TRBJ2-5 TRBV7-8 TGTGCCAGCAGCAACGACAGGGCAGAGACCCAGTACTTC CASSNDRAETQYF
- - TRBJ1-3 TRBV20-1 TGCAGTGCCCCTACAGTGAACGGAAACACCATATATTTT CSAPTVNGNTIYF
TRBD1 - TRBJ2-7 TRBV7-2 TGTGCCAGCAGCTTCTTGGACAGGGCCTACGAGCAGTACTTC CASSFLDRAYEQYF
TRBD2 - TRBJ2-1 TRBV7-9 TGTGCCAGCAGCTTAGCTTTGAGACTAGCGGGTTACAATGAGCAGTTCTTC CASSLALRLAGYNEQFF